This T cell receptor beta chain was sequenced during a study of cytomegalovirus exposure and HLA in healthy donors. Study-level findings and limits: For TCR beta chains, V- and J-gene trimming was later linked to a missense DCLRE1C variant. In a later analysis, most CMV-associated TCR beta chains appeared HLA-restricted. Earlier results showed most TCR beta V segments being productive about 87% or about 30% of the time. Presence/absence analyses treated sequencing depth as roughly uniform across donors.

This clone has more than one count but fewer than ten. What it recognizes is unknown. PCR employed 60 Vbeta and 13 Jbeta primers. The protocol was immunoSEQ multiplex PCR, while the TCRdb copy is restricted to in-frame clones and leaves out a portion. The table lists hundreds of thousands of clones, 70% of them singletons, with 2.6% in the top ten. The clonotype was recovered from a man aged 40-49 years in good health and CMV-seropositive. Sequencing input: PBMCs.

CDR3 coding DNA: TGTGCCAGCACCCCCCGAACCCCCTACGGAGCTTTCTTT. This gives the protein CASTPRTPYGAFF. The rearrangement links TRBV13 to TRBJ1-1, with no clear D. V was cut by 7 bases and J by 10 bases, with 19 bases left in between. Germline-derived CDR1 and CDR2 are PRHDT and FYEKMQ (reference sequence). The CDR3 length is 13 residues.